This TCR beta chain derives from a study of T-cell reconstitution after alpha-beta-depleted transplantation in children. Unique molecular identifiers were used to barcode this TCRbeta library. From the PCR reads, TCRdb called clonotypes with MiXCR, one entry per CDR3 protein. The sample lists some 350,000 distinct CDR3 sequences; 10% were seen once. V lost 4 bases to trimming and J lost 10 bases; unmatched junction nucleotides: 3. The germline CDR1 and CDR2 sequences are SGHDT and YYEEEE. The CDR3 contains 12 residues. There are many counts of this clonotype. This chain joins TRBV5-6 and TRBJ2-1, with 9 bases matching TRBD2. Sample: PBMCs from the stem cell graft donor, taken from the stem cell graft. The sequence came from a human donor who donated a stem cell graft to a child with acute lymphoblastic leukemia. In DNA, the CDR3 is TGTGCCAGCAGCGTTAGCGGGAGAGAGCAGTTCTTC. This codes for CASSVSGREQFF.